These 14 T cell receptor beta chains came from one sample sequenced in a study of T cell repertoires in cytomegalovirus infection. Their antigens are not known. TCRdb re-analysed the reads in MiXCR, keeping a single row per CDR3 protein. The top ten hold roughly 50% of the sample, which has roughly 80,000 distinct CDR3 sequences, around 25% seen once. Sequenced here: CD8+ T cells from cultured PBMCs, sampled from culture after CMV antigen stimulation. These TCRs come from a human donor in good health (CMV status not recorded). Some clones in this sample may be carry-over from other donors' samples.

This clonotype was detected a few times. The DNA for the CDR3 is TGTGCCAGCAGCTCCCCCCACCTTACGCCAGCGGGCTTGGCAGATACGCAGTATTTT. Its protein is CASSSPHLTPAGLADTQYF. This rearrangement joins TRBV7-9 to TRBJ2-3; TRBD2 is a possible D gene (6 bases). The CDR3 has 19 amino acids. V was cut by 4 bases and J by 4 bases, with 27 bases left in between. Per germline, CDR1 SEHNR and CDR2 FQNEAQ (reference sequence).

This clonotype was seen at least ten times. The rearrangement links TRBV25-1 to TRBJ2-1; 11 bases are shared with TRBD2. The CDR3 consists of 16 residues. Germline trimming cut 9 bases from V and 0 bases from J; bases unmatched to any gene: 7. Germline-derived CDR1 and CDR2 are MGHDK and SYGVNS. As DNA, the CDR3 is TGTGCCAGTGAACCTAGCGGGGGGATCTCCTACAATGAGCAGTTCTTC. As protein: CASEPSGGISYNEQFF.

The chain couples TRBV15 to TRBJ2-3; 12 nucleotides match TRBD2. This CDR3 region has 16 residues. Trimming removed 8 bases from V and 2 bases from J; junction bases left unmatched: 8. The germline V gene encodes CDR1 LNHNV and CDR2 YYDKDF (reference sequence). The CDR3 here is CATQDGLAGNTDTQYF. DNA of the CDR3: TGTGCCACCCAAGACGGACTAGCGGGGAACACAGATACGCAGTATTTT.

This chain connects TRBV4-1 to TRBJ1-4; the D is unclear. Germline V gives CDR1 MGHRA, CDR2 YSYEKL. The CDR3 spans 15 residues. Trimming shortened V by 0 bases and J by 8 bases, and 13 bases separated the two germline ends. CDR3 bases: TGCGCCAGCAGCCAAGATCATGAGGGCAGAGAAAAACTGTTTTTT. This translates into CASSQDHEGREKLFF.

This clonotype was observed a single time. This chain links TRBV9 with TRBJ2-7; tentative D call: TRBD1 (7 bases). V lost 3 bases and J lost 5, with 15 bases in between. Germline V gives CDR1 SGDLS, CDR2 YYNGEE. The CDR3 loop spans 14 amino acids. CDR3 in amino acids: CASSAGGSLHEQYF. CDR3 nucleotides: TGTGCCAGCAGCGCAGGGGGGAGTTTGCACGAGCAGTACTTC.

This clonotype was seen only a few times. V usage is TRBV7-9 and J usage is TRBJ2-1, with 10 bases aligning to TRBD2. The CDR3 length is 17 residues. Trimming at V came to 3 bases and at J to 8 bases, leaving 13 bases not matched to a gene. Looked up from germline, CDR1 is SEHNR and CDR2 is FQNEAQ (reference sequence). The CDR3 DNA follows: TGTGCCAGCAGCTTGGCATCTAGCGGGAGCAAATTCGATGAGCAGTTCTTC. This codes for CASSLASSGSKFDEQFF.

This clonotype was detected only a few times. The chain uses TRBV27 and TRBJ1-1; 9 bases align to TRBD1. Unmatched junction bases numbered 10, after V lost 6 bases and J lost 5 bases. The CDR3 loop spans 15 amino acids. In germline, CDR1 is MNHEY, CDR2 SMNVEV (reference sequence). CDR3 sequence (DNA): TGTGCCAGCAGCACGTGGACAGGGGAAGGTACTGAAGCTTTCTTT. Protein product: CASSTWTGEGTEAFF.

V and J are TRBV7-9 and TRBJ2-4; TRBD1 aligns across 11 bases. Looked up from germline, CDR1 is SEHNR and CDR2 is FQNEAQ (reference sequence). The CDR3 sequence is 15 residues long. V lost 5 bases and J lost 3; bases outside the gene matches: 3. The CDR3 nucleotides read TGTGCCAGCAGCGGACAGGGGGCTGGCAAAAACATTCAGTACTTC. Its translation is CASSGQGAGKNIQYF.

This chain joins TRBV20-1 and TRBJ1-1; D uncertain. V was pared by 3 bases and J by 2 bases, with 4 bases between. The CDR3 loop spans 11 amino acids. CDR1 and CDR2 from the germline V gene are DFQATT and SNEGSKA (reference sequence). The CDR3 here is CSASFNTEAFF. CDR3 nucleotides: TGCAGTGCTAGTTTTAACACTGAAGCTTTCTTT.

CDR3 amino acids: CASSTEFRGRNTEAFF. CDR3 coding DNA: TGTGCCAGCAGTACCGAGTTCAGGGGGAGGAACACTGAAGCTTTCTTT. The rearrangement links TRBV6-5 to TRBJ1-1; TRBD1 agrees at 7 bases. CDR1 and CDR2 (germline): MNHEY, SVGAGI. V was clipped by 5 bases and J by 1 base; unmatched bases: 10. The CDR3 is 16 residues long.

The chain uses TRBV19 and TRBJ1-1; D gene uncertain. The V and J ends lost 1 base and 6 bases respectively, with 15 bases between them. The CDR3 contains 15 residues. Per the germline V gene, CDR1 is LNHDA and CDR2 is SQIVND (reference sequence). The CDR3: CASSIVERGIPEAFF. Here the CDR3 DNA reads TGTGCCAGTAGTATAGTGGAGCGGGGTATCCCTGAAGCTTTCTTT.

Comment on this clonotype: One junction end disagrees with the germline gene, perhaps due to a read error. DNA of the CDR3: TGTGCTAGTGGGTGGACACAGGATCAGCCCCAGCTTTTT. This translates into CASGWTQDQPQLF. The genes are TRBV12-5 and TRBJ1-5, with D possibly matching TRBD1 (5 bases). The CDR3 is made up of 13 amino acids. CDR1 is LGHNT, CDR2 FRNRAP, per germline.

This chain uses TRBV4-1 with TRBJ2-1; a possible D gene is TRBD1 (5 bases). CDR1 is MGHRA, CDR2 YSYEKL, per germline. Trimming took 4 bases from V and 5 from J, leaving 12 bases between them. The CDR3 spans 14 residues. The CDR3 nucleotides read TGCGCCAGCAGCCTTGCAACAGGTAACAATGAGCAGTTCTTC. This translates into CASSLATGNNEQFF.

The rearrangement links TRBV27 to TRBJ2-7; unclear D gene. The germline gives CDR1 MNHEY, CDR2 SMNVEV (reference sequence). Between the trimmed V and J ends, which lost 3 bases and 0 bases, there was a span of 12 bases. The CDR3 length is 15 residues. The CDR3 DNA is TGTGCCAGCAGTTTCTCAACTCCGGGCTCCTACGAGCAGTACTTC. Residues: CASSFSTPGSYEQYF.